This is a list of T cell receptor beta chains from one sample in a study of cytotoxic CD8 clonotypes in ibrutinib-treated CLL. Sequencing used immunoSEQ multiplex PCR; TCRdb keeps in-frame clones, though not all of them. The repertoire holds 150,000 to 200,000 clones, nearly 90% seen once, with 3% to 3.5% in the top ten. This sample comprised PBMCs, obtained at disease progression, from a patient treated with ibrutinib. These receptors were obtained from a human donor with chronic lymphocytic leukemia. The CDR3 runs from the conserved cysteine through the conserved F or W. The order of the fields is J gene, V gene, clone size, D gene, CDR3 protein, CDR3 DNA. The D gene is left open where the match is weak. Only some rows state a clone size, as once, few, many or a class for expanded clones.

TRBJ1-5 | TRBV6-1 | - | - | CASREEWNQPQHF | TGTGCCAGCAGGGAAGAATGGAATCAGCCCCAGCATTTT
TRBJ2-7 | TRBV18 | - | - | CASSPPGQSYEQYF | TGTGCCAGCTCACCACCCGGACAATCCTACGAGCAGTACTTC
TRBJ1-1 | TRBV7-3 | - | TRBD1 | CASSFFLGMGQGDTEAFF | TGTGCCAGCAGCTTCTTTTTGGGGATGGGACAGGGGGACACTGAAGCTTTCTTT
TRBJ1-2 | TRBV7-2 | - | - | CASSLSFVIGYTF | TGTGCCAGCAGCTTATCATTCGTAATCGGCTACACCTTC
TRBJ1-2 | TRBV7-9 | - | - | CASNNPEGGNYGYTF | TGTGCCAGCAATAACCCAGAGGGGGGAAACTATGGCTACACCTTC
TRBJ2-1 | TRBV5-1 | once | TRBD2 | CASSLREGPLGEQFF | TGCGCCAGCAGCTTGCGGGAGGGGCCCCTTGGCGAGCAGTTCTTC
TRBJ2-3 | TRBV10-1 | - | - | CASSELPLDTDTQYF | TGCGCCAGCAGTGAGTTACCTCTAGACACAGATACGCAGTATTTT
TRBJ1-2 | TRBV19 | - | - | CASSIARSNYGYTF | TGTGCCAGTAGTATAGCCAGGAGTAACTATGGCTACACCTTC
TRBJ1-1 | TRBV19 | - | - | CASSLWGKNTEAFF | TGTGCCAGTAGCCTCTGGGGGAAGAACACTGAAGCTTTCTTT
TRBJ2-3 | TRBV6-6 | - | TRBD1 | CASSYPGQGEDTQYF | TGTGCCAGCAGTTACCCGGGACAGGGGGAAGATACGCAGTATTTT
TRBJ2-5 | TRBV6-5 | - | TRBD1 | CASSFRGQGAVETQYF | TGTGCCAGCAGTTTTCGGGGGCAGGGGGCAGTGGAGACCCAGTACTTC
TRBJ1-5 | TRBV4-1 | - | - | CASSQGRNSNQPQHF | TGCGCCAGCAGCCAAGGTAGAAATAGCAATCAGCCCCAGCATTTT
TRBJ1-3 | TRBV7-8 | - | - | CASSFRSRLTGSSGNTIYF | TGTGCCAGCAGCTTCCGTTCGAGGCTCACAGGGTCCTCTGGAAACACCATATATTTT
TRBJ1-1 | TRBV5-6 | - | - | CASSAPQGNTEAFF | TGTGCCAGCAGCGCGCCTCAGGGGAACACTGAAGCTTTCTTT
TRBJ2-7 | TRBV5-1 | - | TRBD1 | CASRRGTGDPLMSHEQYF | TGCGCCAGCAGGCGTGGGACAGGGGATCCCTTAATGTCCCACGAGCAGTACTTC
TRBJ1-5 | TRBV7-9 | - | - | CASSLVGGVNSNQPQHF | TGTGCCAGCAGCCTAGTTGGAGGCGTAAATAGCAATCAGCCCCAGCATTTT
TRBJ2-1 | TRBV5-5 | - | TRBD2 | CASDGSAGFIGSFF | TGTGCCAGCGACGGTTCAGCGGGGTTCATCGGGTCGTTCTTC
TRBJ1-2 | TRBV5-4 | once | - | CASSPPQVNYGYTF | TGTGCCAGCAGCCCACCACAGGTTAACTATGGCTACACCTTC
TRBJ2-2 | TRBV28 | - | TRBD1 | CASSLPGQGIGELFF | TGTGCCAGCAGTCTCCCGGGACAGGGAATCGGGGAGCTGTTTTTT
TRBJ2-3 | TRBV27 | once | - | CASRDRLVTDTQYF | TGTGCCAGCAGAGACAGGCTCGTCACAGATACGCAGTATTTT
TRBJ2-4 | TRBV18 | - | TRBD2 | CASSPPPGLAGVADIQYF | TGTGCCAGCTCACCACCCCCGGGACTAGCGGGAGTTGCGGACATTCAGTACTTC
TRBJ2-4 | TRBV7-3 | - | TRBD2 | CATSGRVMENIQYF | TGTGCCACAAGCGGGAGGGTGATGGAAAACATTCAGTACTTC
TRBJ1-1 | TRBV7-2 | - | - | CASSLTRDTVNTEAFF | TGTGCCAGCAGCTTAACCAGGGACACCGTGAACACTGAAGCTTTCTTT
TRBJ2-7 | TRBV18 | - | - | CASSPRLTPTRSGYEQYF | TGTGCCAGCTCACCCCGACTGACCCCCACGCGTTCTGGATACGAGCAGTACTTC
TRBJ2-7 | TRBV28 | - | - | CASSFSGKNSFVYF | TGTGCCAGCAGTTTTTCGGGAAAAAACAGTTTCGTGTACTTC
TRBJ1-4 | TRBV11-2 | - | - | CASSLYSPGINEKLFF | TGTGCCAGCAGCTTATATTCCCCGGGTATTAATGAAAAACTGTTTTTT
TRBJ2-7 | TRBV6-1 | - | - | CASRRQGYEQYF | TGTGCCAGCAGGAGGCAGGGCTACGAGCAGTACTTC
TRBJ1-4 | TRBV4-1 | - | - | CASSQSELKGEKLFF | TGCGCCAGCAGCCAGAGTGAGCTTAAAGGGGAAAAACTGTTTTTT
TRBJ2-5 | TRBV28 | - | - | CASGRTNWETQYF | TGTGCCAGCGGGAGGACCAACTGGGAGACCCAGTACTTC
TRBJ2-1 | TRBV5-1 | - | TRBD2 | CASSLVTSGSAEQFF | TGCGCCAGCAGCTTGGTTACTAGCGGGAGCGCTGAGCAGTTCTTC
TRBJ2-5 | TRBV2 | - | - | CASSEGAGREETQYF | TGTGCCAGCAGTGAGGGGGCAGGACGGGAAGAGACCCAGTACTTC